This passage covers 18 T cell receptor beta chains from one sample sequenced in a study of OX40 agonist ivuxolimab in advanced cancers. The assay was immunoSEQ multiplex PCR, and TCRdb's table has in-frame clones only and misses some. Among nearly 110,000 clones listed, approximately 90% were seen once. This material consisted of CD4+ or CD8+ T cells sorted from blood, taken in a trial of the OX40 agonist ivuxolimab. Receptor source: an adult with an advanced solid tumor such as melanoma, head and neck, liver or kidney cancer.

This rearrangement joins TRBV5-4 to TRBJ2-7, with D unresolved. V lost 3 bases, J lost 3 bases, and 10 bases lay in between. The CDR3 sequence is 13 residues long. Germline V lookup: CDR1 SGHNT, CDR2 YYREEE (reference sequence). The CDR3: CASSSPRDYEQYF. CDR3 nucleotide sequence: TGTGCCAGCAGCTCTCCGCGAGACTACGAGCAGTACTTC.

The rearrangement joins TRBV7-2 to TRBJ1-1, with no clear D. The germline gives CDR1 SGHTA, CDR2 FQGNSA. Trimming shortened V by 0 bases and J by 6 bases, and 5 bases separated the two germline ends. The CDR3 spans 12 residues. The CDR3 coding sequence is TGTGCCAGCAGCTTAGCCCGGGCTGAAGCTTTCTTT. Translation: CASSLARAEAFF.

J is TRBJ2-7 and V is TRBV19; 7 nucleotides agree with TRBD1. CDR3 size: 14 residues. Germline V gene data show CDR1 as LNHDA and CDR2 as SQIVND (reference sequence). Unmatched junction bases numbered 8, after V lost 7 bases and J lost 2 bases. The CDR3 DNA follows: TGTGCCAGTAATTCTGACAGGGTACCCTACGAGCAGTACTTC. It codes for CASNSDRVPYEQYF.

This chain joins TRBV5-1 and TRBJ1-3; TRBD1 might be the D (5 bases). The length of the CDR3 is 16 residues. CDR1 and CDR2 from the germline V gene are SGHRS and YFSETQ. Trimming took 0 bases from V and 4 from J, leaving 14 bases between them. The CDR3 is CASSLESGVFGNTIYF. DNA for the CDR3: TGCGCCAGCAGCTTGGAATCGGGGGTCTTCGGAAACACCATATATTTT.

This rearrangement joins TRBV2 to TRBJ2-5; TRBD2 matches 13 bases. CDR1 is SNHLY, CDR2 FYNNEI, per germline. V lost 9 bases, J lost 2 bases, and 15 bases stayed unmatched. This CDR3 comprises 18 residues. For the CDR3, the DNA is TGTGCCAGTCGGGAGGGGACTAGCGGGACATTAGGGCAAGAGACCCAGTACTTC. Protein product: CASREGTSGTLGQETQYF.

The chain combines TRBV4-1 with TRBJ1-2; TRBD1 matches at 11 bases. CDR3 length equals 14 residues. Germline V gene data show CDR1 as MGHRA and CDR2 as YSYEKL. The J segment lost 8 bases and the V segment lost 1 base, leaving 3 bases of the junction unmatched. This CDR3 is CASSQGTGGVGYTF. In DNA, the CDR3 is TGCGCCAGCAGCCAAGGGACAGGGGGCGTCGGCTACACCTTC.

V and J are TRBV2 and TRBJ1-2, with D possibly TRBD1 on 5 matching bases. This CDR3 is built from 14 residues. Germline V gene data show CDR1 as SNHLY and CDR2 as FYNNEI. V dropped 0 bases and J dropped 4 bases, with 9 bases sitting between them. CDR3 coding DNA: TGTGCCAGCAGTGAAGCTGAACAGGTCTATGGCTACACCTTC. It translates to CASSEAEQVYGYTF.

The J gene is TRBJ2-3, the V gene TRBV19; 12 nucleotides line up with TRBD2. Per the germline V gene, CDR1 is LNHDA and CDR2 is SQIVND (reference sequence). This CDR3 is 15 amino acids long. J gave up 6 bases and V 7 bases, and 8 bases lay outside the gene matches. The DNA for the CDR3 is TGTGCCAGTACCCAGACTAGCGGGAGAGGTGATACGCAGTATTTT. This translates into CASTQTSGRGDTQYF.

The CDR3 DNA sequence: TGCAGCGTTGATTTCAATACGCAGTATTTT. Its protein is CSVDFNTQYF. The chain is built from TRBV29-1 and TRBJ2-3; D ambiguous. The CDR3 spans 10 residues. Trimming removed 3 bases at V and 7 bases at J, with 5 bases between. CDR1 and CDR2 (germline): SQVTM, ANQGSEA.

The J gene is TRBJ1-2, the V gene TRBV30; D is ambiguous. In germline, CDR1 is GTSNPN, CDR2 SVGIG (reference sequence). V lost 0 bases, J lost 4 bases, and 15 bases lay in between. The CDR3 consists of 15 residues. The CDR3 region is CAWSVEGAPPYGYTF. The CDR3 DNA follows: TGTGCCTGGAGTGTGGAAGGAGCCCCTCCCTATGGCTACACCTTC. Complete variable domain (other parts from reference TRBV30 and TRBJ1-2): SQTIHQWPATLVQPVGSPLSLECTVEGTSNPNLYWYRQAAGRGLQLLFYSVGIGQISSEVPQNLSASRPQDRQFILSSKKLLLSDSGFYLCAWSVEGAPPYGYTFGSGTRLTVV.

The DNA for the CDR3 is TGTGCCAGCAGTGAGGGGACAGGTTATCAGCCCCAGCATTTT. This gives the protein CASSEGTGYQPQHF. This chain connects TRBV2 to TRBJ1-5, with 8 bases that match TRBD1. Germline CDR1 is SNHLY and CDR2 is FYNNEI. The CDR3 length is 14 residues. V shed 3 bases, J shed 5 bases, and the junction held 3 bases outside the gene matches.

This chain connects TRBV11-2 to TRBJ2-5; D is ambiguous. Trimming left V 7 bases short and J 3 bases short, with 12 bases between. The CDR3 contains 13 residues. CDR1 and CDR2 from the germline V gene are SGHAT and FQNNGV. CDR3 nucleotide sequence: TGTGCCAGCACACTCCAAACAGAAGAGACCCAGTACTTC. Translated, it gives CASTLQTEETQYF.

The J gene is TRBJ1-4, the V gene TRBV28, with TRBD1 as a possible D gene (5 bases). Per the germline V gene, CDR1 is MDHEN and CDR2 is SYDVKM. The CDR3 spans 14 residues. Trimming cost V 7 bases and J 4 bases, with 13 bases left between them. The CDR3 spells CASTSRGINEKLFF. The CDR3 nucleotides read TGTGCCAGCACCTCCCGGGGGATTAATGAAAAACTGTTTTTT. Filled out from reference TRBV28 and TRBJ1-4, the complete variable domain reads DVKVTQSSRYLVKRTGEKVFLECVQDMDHENMFWYRQDPGLGLRLIYFSYDVKMKEKGDIPEGYSVSREKKERFSLILESASTNQTSMYLCASTSRGINEKLFFGSGTQLSVL.

The chain is built from TRBV18 and TRBJ2-7; a possible D gene is TRBD1 (7 bases). Germline CDR1 is KGHSH and CDR2 is LQKENI. V was cut by 4 bases and J by 3 bases, with 13 bases left in between. This CDR3 comprises 14 residues. The CDR3 region has the DNA TGTGCCAGCTCACGGGCAGGGGGGAACTACGAGCAGTACTTC. Translated, it gives CASSRAGGNYEQYF.

The V gene is TRBV14, the J gene TRBJ2-7, with 9 bases lining up with TRBD1. In germline, CDR1 is SGHDN, CDR2 FVKESK. The CDR3 totals 15 residues. V was pared by 2 bases and J by 9 bases, with 11 bases of the junction left unmatched. The CDR3 loop is CASSQLGQGDVMQYF. The CDR3 DNA follows: TGTGCCAGCAGCCAATTGGGACAGGGTGACGTGATGCAGTACTTC.

V and J are TRBV28 and TRBJ2-5; the match to TRBD2 covers 9 bases. The germline V gene has CDR1 MDHEN and CDR2 SYDVKM. The CDR3 extends over 15 amino acids. The V segment lost 5 bases and the J segment 0 bases; nucleotides outside the gene matches: 4. The DNA of the CDR3 is TGTGCCAGCAGTGGGGTAGCGGGAGACCAAGAGACCCAGTACTTC. Protein sequence: CASSGVAGDQETQYF.

The chain combines TRBV6-4 with TRBJ2-4; D remains ambiguous. The CDR3 is 17 residues long. Germline lookup yields CDR1 MRHNA and CDR2 SNTAGT. Trimming took off 5 bases at V and 3 bases at J, with 20 bases between the two ends. DNA of the CDR3: TGTGCCAGCAGTCCCCCATGGGCGCGGAAAGGCAAAAACATTCAGTACTTC. Its translation: CASSPPWARKGKNIQYF.

The chain couples TRBV19 to TRBJ1-5; no definite D call. V shed 7 bases and J shed 0 bases, with 16 bases lying between them. This CDR3 contains 16 residues. The germline CDR1 and CDR2 sequences are LNHDA and SQIVND (reference sequence). The CDR3 reads CASTIVAAYSNQPQHF. DNA of the CDR3: TGTGCCAGTACAATTGTGGCGGCTTATAGCAATCAGCCCCAGCATTTT.